This record looks at one TCR beta chain sequence and its context. This sample is drawn from a study of blood T cell repertoires in COVID-19. Study information: T cells, B-cell-depleted T cells, or PBMCs supplied cDNA or gDNA.

As handled by the study authors: Reference gene primer amplification in the assay estimated nucleated cell counts. Some clones are missing from TCRdb's copy, which holds only in-frame ones; the method was immunoSEQ multiplex PCR. V and J calls and clone size are copied from that table; D and trimming were computed from the DNA. The profile shows nearly 80,000 clones, around 90% of them singletons. The germline CDR1 and CDR2 sequences are MNHEY and SVGEGT. CDR3 length: 20 residues. Trimming at V came to 2 bases and at J to 4 bases, leaving 17 bases not matched to a gene. This rearrangement joins TRBV6-2 or TRBV6-3 to TRBJ1-1; TRBD1 matches 12 bases. Sequencing used peripheral blood. The source is an elderly woman with acute or convalescent COVID-19. CDR3 DNA sequence: TGTGCCAGCAGTTACCCCCCCGGGACAGGGGGCAGAAAGGGGGCCACTGAAGCTTTCTTT. Translating gives CASSYPPGTGGRKGATEAFF.